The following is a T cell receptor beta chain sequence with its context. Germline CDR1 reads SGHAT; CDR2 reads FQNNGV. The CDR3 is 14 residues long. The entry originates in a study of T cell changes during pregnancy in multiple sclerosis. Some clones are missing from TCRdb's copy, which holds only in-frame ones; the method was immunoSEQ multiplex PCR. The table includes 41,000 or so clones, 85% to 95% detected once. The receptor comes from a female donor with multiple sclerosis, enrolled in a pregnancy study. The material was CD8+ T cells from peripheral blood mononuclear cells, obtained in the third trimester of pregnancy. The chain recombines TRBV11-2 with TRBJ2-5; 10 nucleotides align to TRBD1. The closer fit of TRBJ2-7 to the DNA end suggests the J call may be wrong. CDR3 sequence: CASSSDRGGYEQYF. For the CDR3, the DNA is TGTGCCAGCAGCTCGGACAGGGGGGGCTACGAGCAGTACTTC.